This TCR beta chain was profiled in a study of blood T cells in healthy people across ages. Findings and limits, study-wide: In older individuals, TCR beta diversity per million T cells was lower, falling roughly linearly with age.

Combining a sample-barcoded 5' primer with a J-beta primer mix, a second PCR ran for about 7 to 11 cycles. TCRdb analysed the 5' RACE reads with MiXCR anew, one entry per CDR3 protein. This table holds some 1.5 million distinct CDR3 sequences, about 42% found once. This clonotype has ten or more counts. The antigen is not known. CDR1 is SNHLY and CDR2 is FYNNEI in the germline V gene. V lost 6 bases and J lost 1; bases outside the gene matches: 1. The CDR3 length is 13 residues. The sample comprised blood. The J gene is TRBJ2-3, the V gene TRBV2; 7 bases are shared with TRBD1. The TCR was taken from a woman aged 18-29 years in good health. This chain's CDR3 is CASRGQRTDTQYF. CDR3 nucleotide sequence: TGTGCCAGCAGGGGACAGCGCACAGATACGCAGTATTTT.